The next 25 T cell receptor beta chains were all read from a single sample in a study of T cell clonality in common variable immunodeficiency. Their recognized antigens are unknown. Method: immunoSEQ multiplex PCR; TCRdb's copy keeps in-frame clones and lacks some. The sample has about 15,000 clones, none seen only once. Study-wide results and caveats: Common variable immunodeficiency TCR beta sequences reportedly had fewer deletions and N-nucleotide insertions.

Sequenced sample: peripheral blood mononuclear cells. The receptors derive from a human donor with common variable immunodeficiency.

Partial CDR3 DNA: TGTGCCAGCAGCCTACTGGACAGGGCCTACAATGAG. It codes for CASSLLDRAYNE. The CDR3 as a whole reads CASSLLDRAYNEQFF. This chain joins TRBV7-2 and TRBJ2-1; 8 nucleotides agree with TRBD1. Read coverage stops 3 residues before the CDR3 terminus; the germline J gene supplies the remainder. Per germline, CDR1 SGHTA and CDR2 FQGNSA. The CDR3 runs 15 residues. After removal of 5 bases from V and 2 bases from J, the junction contained 5 bases not matched to a gene.

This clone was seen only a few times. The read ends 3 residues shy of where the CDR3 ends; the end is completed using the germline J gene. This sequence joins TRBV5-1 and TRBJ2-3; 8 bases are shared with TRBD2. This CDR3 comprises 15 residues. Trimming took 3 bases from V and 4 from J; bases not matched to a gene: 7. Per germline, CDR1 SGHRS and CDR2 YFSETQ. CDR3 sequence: CASSSSGGYADTQYF. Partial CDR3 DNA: TGCGCCAGCAGCTCCTCGGGGGGGTACGCAGATACG.

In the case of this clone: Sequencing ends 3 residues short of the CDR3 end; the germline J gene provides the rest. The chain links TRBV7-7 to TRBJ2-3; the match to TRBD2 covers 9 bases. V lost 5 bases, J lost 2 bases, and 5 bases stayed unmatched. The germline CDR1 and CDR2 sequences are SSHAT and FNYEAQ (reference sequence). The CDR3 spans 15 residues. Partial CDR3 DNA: TGTGCCAGCAGCCAGGGACTAGCACCCACAGATACG. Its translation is CASSQGLAPTDT. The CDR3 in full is CASSQGLAPTDTQYF. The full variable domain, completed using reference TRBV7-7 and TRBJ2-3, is GAGVSQSPRYKVTKRGQDVTLRCDPISSHATLYWYQQALGQGPEFLTYFNYEAQPDKSGLPSDRFSAERPEGSISTLTIQRTEQRDSAMYRCASSQGLAPTDTQYFGPGTRLTVL.

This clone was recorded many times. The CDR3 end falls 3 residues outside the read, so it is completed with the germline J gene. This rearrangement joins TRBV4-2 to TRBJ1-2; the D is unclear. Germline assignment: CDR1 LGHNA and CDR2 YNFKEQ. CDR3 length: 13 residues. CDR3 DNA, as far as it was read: TGTGCCAGCAGCCTCCAAGAGGGCCCATTC. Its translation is CASSLQEGPF. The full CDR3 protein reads CASSLQEGPFYTF.

The CDR3 reads CASSGTSGLPNEQFF. The sequenced part of the CDR3 DNA is TGTGCCAGCAGTGGGACTAGCGGTTTACCCAATGAG. The V gene is TRBV6-2 or TRBV6-3, the J gene TRBJ2-1, with TRBD2 matching 11 bases. From the germline J gene comes the end of the CDR3, since the read stops 3 residues before it. Trimming cost V 5 bases and J 6 bases; bases outside gene matches: 6. Germline V gene sequence: CDR1 MNHEY, CDR2 SVGEGT. The CDR3 spans 15 residues.

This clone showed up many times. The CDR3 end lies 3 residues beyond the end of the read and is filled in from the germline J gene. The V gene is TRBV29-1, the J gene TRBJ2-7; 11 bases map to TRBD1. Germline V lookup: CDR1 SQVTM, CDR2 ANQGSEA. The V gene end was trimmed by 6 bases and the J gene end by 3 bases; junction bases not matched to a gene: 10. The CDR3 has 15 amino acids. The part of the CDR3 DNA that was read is TGCAGCGTCCTCACCGGGACAGGGGGAGTCTACGAG. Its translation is CSVLTGTGGVYE. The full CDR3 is CSVLTGTGGVYEQYF.

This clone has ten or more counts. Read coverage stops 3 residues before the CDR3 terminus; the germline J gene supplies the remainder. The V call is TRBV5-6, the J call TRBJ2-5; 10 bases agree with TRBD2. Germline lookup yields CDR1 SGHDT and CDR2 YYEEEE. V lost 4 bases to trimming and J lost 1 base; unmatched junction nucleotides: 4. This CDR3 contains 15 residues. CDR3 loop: CASSHRLAGQETQYF. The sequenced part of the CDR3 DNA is TGTGCCAGCAGCCACAGACTAGCGGGCCAAGAGACC.

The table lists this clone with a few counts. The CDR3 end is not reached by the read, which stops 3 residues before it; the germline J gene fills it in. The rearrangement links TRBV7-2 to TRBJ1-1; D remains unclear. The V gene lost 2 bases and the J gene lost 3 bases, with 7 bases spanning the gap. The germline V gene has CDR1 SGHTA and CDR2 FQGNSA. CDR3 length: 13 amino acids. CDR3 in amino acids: CASSLSRDTEAFF. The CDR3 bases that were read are TGTGCCAGCAGCTTAAGTAGGGACACTGAA.

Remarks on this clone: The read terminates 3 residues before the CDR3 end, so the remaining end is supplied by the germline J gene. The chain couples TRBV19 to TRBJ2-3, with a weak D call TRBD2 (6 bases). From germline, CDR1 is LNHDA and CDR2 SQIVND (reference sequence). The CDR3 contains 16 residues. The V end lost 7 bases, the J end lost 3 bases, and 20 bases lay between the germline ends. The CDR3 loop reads CASMFRASAYTDTQYF. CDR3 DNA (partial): TGTGCCAGTATGTTTAGGGCTAGCGCTTATACAGATACG.

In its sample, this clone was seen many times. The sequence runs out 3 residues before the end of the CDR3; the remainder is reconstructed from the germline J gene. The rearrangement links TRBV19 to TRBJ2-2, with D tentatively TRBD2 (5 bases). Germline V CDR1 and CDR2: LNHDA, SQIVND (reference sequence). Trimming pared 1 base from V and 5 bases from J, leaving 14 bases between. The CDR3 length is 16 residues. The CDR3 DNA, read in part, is TGTGCCAGTAGTATAGCTGGCGGGTCCAGGACCGGGGAG. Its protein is CASSIAGGSRTGE. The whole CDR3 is CASSIAGGSRTGELFF.

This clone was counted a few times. The CDR3 bases that were read are TGTGCCAGCTGCTATTCTCCGGGACAGGGGTATGGC. It specifies CASCYSPGQGYG. The full CDR3 protein is CASCYSPGQGYGYTF. The chain has TRBV6-2 or TRBV6-3 and TRBJ1-2; 10 positions match TRBD1. The DNA ends 3 residues before the CDR3 does, and the rest of the CDR3 is filled in from the germline J gene. After removal of 8 bases from V and 5 bases from J, the junction contained 11 bases not matched to a gene. The CDR3 length is 15 residues. Looked up from germline, CDR1 is MNHEY and CDR2 is SVGEGT.

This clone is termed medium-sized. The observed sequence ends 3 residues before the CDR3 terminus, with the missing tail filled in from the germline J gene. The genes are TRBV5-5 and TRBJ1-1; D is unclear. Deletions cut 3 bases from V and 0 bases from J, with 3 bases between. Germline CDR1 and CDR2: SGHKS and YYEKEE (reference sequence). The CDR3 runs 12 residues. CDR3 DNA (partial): TGTGCCAGCAGCTCAATGAACACTGAA. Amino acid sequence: CASSSMNTE. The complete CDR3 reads CASSSMNTEAFF. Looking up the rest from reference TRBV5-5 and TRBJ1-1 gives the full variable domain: DAGVTQSPTHLIKTRGQQVTLRCSPISGHKSVSWYQQVLGQGPQFIFQYYEKEERGRGNFPDRFSARQFPNYSSELNVNALLLGDSALYLCASSSMNTEAFFGQGTRLTVV.

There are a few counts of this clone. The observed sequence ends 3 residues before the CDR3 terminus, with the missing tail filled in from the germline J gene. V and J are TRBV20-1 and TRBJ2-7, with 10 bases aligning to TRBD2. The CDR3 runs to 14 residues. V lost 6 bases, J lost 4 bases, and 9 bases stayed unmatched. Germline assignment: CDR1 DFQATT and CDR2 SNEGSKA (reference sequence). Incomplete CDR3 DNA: TGCAGTGCCCTCTTTCTAGCGGGAGAATACGAG. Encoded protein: CSALFLAGEYE. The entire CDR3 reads CSALFLAGEYEQYF.

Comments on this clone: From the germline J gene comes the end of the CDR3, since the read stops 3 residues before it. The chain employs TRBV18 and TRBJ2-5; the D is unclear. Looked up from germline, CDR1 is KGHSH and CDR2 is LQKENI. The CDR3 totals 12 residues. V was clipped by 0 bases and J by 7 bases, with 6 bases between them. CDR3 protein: CASSPPSRTQYF. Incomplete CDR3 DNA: TGTGCCAGCTCACCACCGAGCCGGACC.

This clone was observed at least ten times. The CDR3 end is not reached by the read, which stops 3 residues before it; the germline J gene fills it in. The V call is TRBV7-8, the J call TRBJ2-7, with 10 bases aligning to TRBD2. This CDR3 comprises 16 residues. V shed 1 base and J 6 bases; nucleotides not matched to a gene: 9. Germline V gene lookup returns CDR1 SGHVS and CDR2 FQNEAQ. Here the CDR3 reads CASSLGTSGSLGEQYF. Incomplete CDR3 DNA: TGTGCCAGCAGCTTAGGGACTAGCGGCTCCTTGGGCGAG.

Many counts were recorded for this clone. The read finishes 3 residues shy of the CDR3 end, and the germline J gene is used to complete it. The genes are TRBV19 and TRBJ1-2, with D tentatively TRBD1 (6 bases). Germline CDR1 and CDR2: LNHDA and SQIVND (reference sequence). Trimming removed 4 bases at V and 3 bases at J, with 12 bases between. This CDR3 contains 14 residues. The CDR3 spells CASSKDSRDYGYTF. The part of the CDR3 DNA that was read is TGTGCCAGTAGTAAGGACAGCCGGGACTATGGC.

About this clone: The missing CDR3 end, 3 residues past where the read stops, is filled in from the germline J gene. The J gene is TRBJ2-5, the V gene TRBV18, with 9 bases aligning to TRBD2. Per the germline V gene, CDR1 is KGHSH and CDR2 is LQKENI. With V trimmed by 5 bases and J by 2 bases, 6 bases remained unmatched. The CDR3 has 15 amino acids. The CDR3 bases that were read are TGTGCCAGCTCATTCGGGACTAGCCCACAAGAGACC. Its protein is CASSFGTSPQET. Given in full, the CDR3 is CASSFGTSPQETQYF.

Partial CDR3 DNA: TGTGCCAGCAGTAAGACAGGGGGCTACACAGATACG. Its protein is CASSKTGGYTDT. From start to end, the CDR3 is CASSKTGGYTDTQYF. The gene calls are TRBV2 and TRBJ2-3; 10 bases agree with TRBD1. The read falls 3 residues short of the CDR3 end, and the missing part is taken from the germline J gene. The junction had 4 bases not matched to a gene; V was cut back by 5 bases and J by 2 bases. There are 15 residues in the CDR3. Germline loops: CDR1 SNHLY, CDR2 FYNNEI.

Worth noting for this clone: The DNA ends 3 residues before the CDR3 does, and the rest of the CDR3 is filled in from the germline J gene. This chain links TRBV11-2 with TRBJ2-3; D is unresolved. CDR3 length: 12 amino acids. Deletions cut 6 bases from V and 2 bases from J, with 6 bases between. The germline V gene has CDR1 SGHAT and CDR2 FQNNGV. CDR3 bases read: TGTGCCAGCAGTGGCCTCACAGATACG. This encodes CASSGLTDT. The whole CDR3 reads CASSGLTDTQYF.

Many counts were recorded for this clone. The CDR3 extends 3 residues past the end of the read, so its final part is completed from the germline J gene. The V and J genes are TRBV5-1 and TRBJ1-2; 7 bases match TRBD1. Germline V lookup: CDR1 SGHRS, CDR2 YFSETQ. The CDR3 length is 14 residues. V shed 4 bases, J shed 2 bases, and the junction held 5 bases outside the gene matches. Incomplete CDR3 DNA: TGCGCCAGCAGCCCCCGGGACAGAAACTATGGC. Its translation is CASSPRDRNYG. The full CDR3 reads CASSPRDRNYGYTF.

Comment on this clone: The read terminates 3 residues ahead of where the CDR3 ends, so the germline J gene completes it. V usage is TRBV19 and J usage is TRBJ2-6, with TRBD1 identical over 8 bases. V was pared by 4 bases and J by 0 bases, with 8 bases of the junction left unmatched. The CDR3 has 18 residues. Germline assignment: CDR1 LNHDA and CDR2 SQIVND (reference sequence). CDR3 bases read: TGTGCCAGTAGTAGCTCCGGGACAGGCCGCTCTGGGGCCAACGTC. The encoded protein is CASSSSGTGRSGANV. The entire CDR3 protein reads CASSSSGTGRSGANVLTF.

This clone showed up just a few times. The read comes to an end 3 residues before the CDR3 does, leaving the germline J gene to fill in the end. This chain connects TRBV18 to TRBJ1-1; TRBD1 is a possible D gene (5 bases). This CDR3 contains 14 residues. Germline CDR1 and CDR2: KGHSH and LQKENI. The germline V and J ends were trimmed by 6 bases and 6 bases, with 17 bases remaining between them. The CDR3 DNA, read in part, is TGTGCCAGCTCCCCAAAGGAGGGGATCGCTGAA. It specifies CASSPKEGIAE. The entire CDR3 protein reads CASSPKEGIAEAFF.

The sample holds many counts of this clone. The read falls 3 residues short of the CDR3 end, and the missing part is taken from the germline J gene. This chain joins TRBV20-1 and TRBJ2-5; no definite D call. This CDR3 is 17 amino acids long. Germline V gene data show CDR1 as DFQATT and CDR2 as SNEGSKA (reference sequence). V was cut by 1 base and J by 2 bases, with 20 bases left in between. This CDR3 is CSARVIFPVKRQETQYF. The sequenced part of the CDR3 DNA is TGCAGTGCTAGAGTGATTTTCCCAGTTAAAAGGCAAGAGACC.

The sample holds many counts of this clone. The CDR3 bases that were read are TGTGCCAGCTCACCAACTCAGGCTGCAATGGACAGGGAG. This translates into CASSPTQAAMDRE. In full, the CDR3 reads CASSPTQAAMDRELFF. V and J are TRBV18 and TRBJ2-2; D perhaps matches TRBD1 (5 bases). Sequencing ends 3 residues short of the CDR3 end; the germline J gene provides the rest. The germline V gene encodes CDR1 KGHSH and CDR2 LQKENI. The CDR3 extends over 16 amino acids. Trimming pared 2 bases from V and 9 bases from J, leaving 19 bases between.

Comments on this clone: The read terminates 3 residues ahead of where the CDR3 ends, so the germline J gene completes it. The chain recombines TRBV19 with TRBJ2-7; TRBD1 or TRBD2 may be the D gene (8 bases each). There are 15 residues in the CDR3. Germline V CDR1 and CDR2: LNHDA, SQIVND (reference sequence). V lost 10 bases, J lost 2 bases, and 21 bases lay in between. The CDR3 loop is CAISRRGREAYEQYF. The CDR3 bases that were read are TGTGCCATCTCGCGCAGGGGGCGGGAGGCCTACGAG.